This TCR beta chain was captured in a study of T cells in Graves' hyperthyroidism and ophthalmopathy (dated 2019 in TCRdb). In terms of the full investigation: To identify distinguishing TCR V-J signatures, a discovery cohort of about a hundred patients was used, comprising 40 to 45 with Graves' ophthalmopathy and some 60 with stable Graves' hyperthyroidism. Once sampling was done, hyperthyroidism patients were given methimazole at a starting dose of 30 mg daily, whereas ophthalmopathy patients were given high-dose intravenous methylprednisolone. TCR Vbeta CDR3 sequencing of 135 peripheral blood samples (over 40 ophthalmopathy, roughly 74 hyperthyroidism and roughly 17 progressor patients) is reported in the paper. For training and testing, the 80 to 100 patients in the discovery cohort were randomly divided in a 7:3 ratio. Prospective prediction of ophthalmopathy was tested in an independent validation cohort consisting of some 19 hyperthyroidism patients and more than 15 patients who later progressed to ophthalmopathy. The study also compared thyroid tissue and blood T-cell repertoires from five or six Graves' hyperthyroidism patients. Study-wide conclusions, independent of this receptor: In validation, progression to ophthalmopathy was predicted by the model with around 71% sensitivity and around 76% specificity, a median of approximately 6.5 months before onset. In cross-validation, a model built on a 13 V-J signature told ophthalmopathy apart from stable hyperthyroidism with approximately 91% sensitivity and approximately 81% specificity, and in testing the same model reached 80%/75%. Sample size was not statistically predetermined, and investigators were not blinded to group allocation. Most expanded thyroid clonotypes (frequency above 0.001) were also detected in blood, a finding suggesting that blood repertoires may reflect thyroid immune responses.

Trimming leaves V shorter by 0 bases and J shorter by 5 bases, with the junction holding 6 bases beyond the gene matches. From a lookup of the germline V gene, CDR1 and CDR2 are SGDLS and YYNGEE. There are 15 amino acids in the CDR3, from cysteine to phenylalanine inclusive. The sequence is cut down to CDR3 DNA, 45 bases in frame from base 1. The table lists this clonotype with a few counts. It lacks a known antigen. Within one base of it there is no much larger clone, and no base qualities were kept. TCR beta CDR3 regions were amplified from RNA transcripts. The TCR CDR3 was subjected to a first round of RT-PCR using the HTBI primer set and the Qiagen OneStep RT-PCR kit. Libraries were constructed in a second round of multiplex PCR, after which size selection and purification were carried out. The libraries were sequenced on an Illumina HiSeq2000 using paired-end 100 bp reads. The authors' pipeline ran thus. SOAPnuke was used to process the raw data, removing reads that contained adapters or uncalled bases, had a mean Phred below 15, or lacked an exact match to the constant primer or identifier. High-quality paired reads were merged using COPE v1.2.5, and each unique nucleotide sequence was defined as a clonotype. Clonotypes were aligned to IMGT TRBV, TRBD and TRBJ reference segments using MiTCR v1.1. Only V-J combinations with frequency above 0.0001, covering about 99% of repertoires, were analysed. The TCS score was defined as the ratio of F50 (clonal expansion) to E x V (chaos), calculated using BLOSUM62-based TCRdist between CDR3 peptides within each V-J. Welch's t-statistics and random forest reduced around 520 V-J features to 10 to 15, which were used in a naive Bayes classifier (R e1071). The Morisita-Horn index was used to measure how similar the thyroid and blood repertoires were. In-frame beta chains were kept once TCRdb had trimmed the public reads at Q25 with fastp and called clones with MiXCR. One record per CDR3 amino acid sequence lists the most common genes and DNA. The V and J calls come from TCRdb's annotation, not from the publication. The table for this sample lists hundreds of thousands of distinct CDR3 sequences; less than 45% of them were counted only once. The biggest ten clones account for about 7.7% of the sample.

The study excluded patients with uncontrolled infections, other autoimmune diseases, pregnancy or lactation. Diagnoses were established on the basis of clinical symptoms, serum thyroxine and TRAb, thyroid ultrasound, and orbital computed tomography. Total RNA was extracted using Trizol reagent, and RNA quality was assessed on an Agilent 2100 Bioanalyzer. Sequenced material: peripheral blood or thyroid tissue (not recorded which). The rearrangement combines TRBV9 with TRBJ1-2; TRBD1 agrees with 8 junctional bases. This TCR derives from an adult man with Graves' disease, either hyperthyroidism or ophthalmopathy (not recorded which). The DNA sequence is given as TGTGCCAGCAGCGTAGGTGGTACAGGGGGATATGGCTACACCTTC. Protein translation: CASSVGGTGGYGYTF.